This TCR beta chain was found in a study of CD8+CD57+ T cells in acquired aplastic anemia. As concerns this clonotype: No antigen is known for it.

Study results and caveats: Patients and controls turned out to have roughly 29 CD8+ CDR3 sequences in common.

TCR beta VDJ and CDR3 profiles were obtained from a genomic DNA template. TCRdb called the reads again in MiXCR, with one record for every CDR3 protein. In the table there are approximately 270,000 distinct CDR3 sequences, 45% to 70% of which are singletons. This CDR3 is built from 16 residues. J gave up 4 bases and V 5 bases, and 11 bases lay outside the gene matches. Germline values: CDR1 LNHNV, CDR2 YYDKDF (reference sequence). The sequence was collected from a human donor with severe aplastic anemia or a healthy control (not recorded which). Sequenced: sorted CD4+, CD8+, or CD8+CD57+ T cells (not recorded which) from PBMCs. V usage is TRBV15 and J usage is TRBJ2-1; 7 bases map to TRBD1. Here the CDR3 DNA reads TGTGCCACCAGCCAACAGGGACAGTTACTTTACAATGAGCAGTTCTTC. Translating gives CATSQQGQLLYNEQFF.